This entry lists 18 T cell receptor beta chains sequenced from one sample in a study of cytomegalovirus exposure and HLA in healthy donors (dated by TCRdb to about 2017). The library was built by means of the immunoSEQ multiplex PCR assay. A mixture of 60 forward primers for TCR Vbeta segments and 13 reverse primers for TCR Jbeta segments was used in the multiplex PCR. Sourced from immuneACCESS, this table was stored by TCRdb with only in-frame sequences that have V and J called. A share of the clones is absent; for the studies checked, an unresolved V gene accounts for under half, and the remainder has no known explanation. This sample has 200,000 to 250,000 clones in its table, and about 77% of those were observed once. The ten largest clones capture approximately 1.7% of the sample. Sequencing input: PBMCs. The receptor source for this set is a young woman in good health and CMV-seronegative.

The J gene is TRBJ1-1, the V gene TRBV2; no firm D call. Trimming removed 4 bases from V and 5 bases from J, with 5 bases in between. Germline lookup yields CDR1 SNHLY and CDR2 FYNNEI. The CDR3 loop spans 11 amino acids. CDR3 bases: TGTGCCAGCAGTGGTATGACTGAAGCTTTCTTT. Protein sequence: CASSGMTEAFF.

This chain uses TRBV2 with TRBJ1-1, with 8 positions matching TRBD1. J was trimmed by 5 bases and V by 10 bases; bases with no gene match: 6. There are 12 residues in the CDR3. CDR1 and CDR2 (germline): SNHLY, FYNNEI. The CDR3 spells CAILRQGTEAFF. For the CDR3, the DNA is TGTGCCATCCTCAGACAGGGGACTGAAGCTTTCTTT.

This clone was counted a few times. The chain has TRBV5-4 and TRBJ1-1; D may be TRBD1 (5 bases). CDR3 length: 13 residues. Trimming left V 2 bases short and J 6 bases short, with 11 bases between. Germline CDR1 reads SGHNT; CDR2 reads YYREEE (reference sequence). The CDR3 loop reads CASSFQGNAEAFF. The CDR3 coding sequence is TGTGCCAGCAGCTTTCAGGGTAATGCTGAAGCTTTCTTT.

V usage is TRBV7-9 and J usage is TRBJ2-1; 7 bases fit TRBD1. Per the germline V gene, CDR1 is SEHNR and CDR2 is FQNEAQ (reference sequence). V dropped 5 bases and J dropped 8; count of bases not matched to a gene: 6. The CDR3 runs 13 residues. CDR3 sequence (DNA): TGTGCCAGCAGCCGTTCAGACAGGGATGAGCAGTTCTTC. This translates into CASSRSDRDEQFF.

V and J are TRBV5-6 and TRBJ2-2, with TRBD1 matching 9 bases. Germline trimming cut 6 bases from V and 3 bases from J; bases unmatched to any gene: 3. This CDR3 has 14 residues. The germline V gene has CDR1 SGHDT and CDR2 YYEEEE. The CDR3 coding sequence is TGTGCCAGCACCTGGACAGGGGACACCGGGGAGCTGTTTTTT. It specifies CASTWTGDTGELFF. Full variable domain (rest looked up from reference TRBV5-6 and TRBJ2-2): DAGVTQSPTHLIKTRGQQVTLRCSPKSGHDTVSWYQQALGQGPQFIFQYYEEEERQRGNFPDRFSGHQFPNYSSELNVNALLLGDSALYLCASTWTGDTGELFFGEGSRLTVL.

The gene calls are TRBV19 and TRBJ2-2; 9 nucleotides align to TRBD2. This CDR3 has 13 residues. The ends lost 7 bases at V and 5 bases at J; junction bases unmatched: 2. The germline CDR1 and CDR2 sequences are LNHDA and SQIVND (reference sequence). The CDR3 sequence is CASILAGTGELFF. The CDR3 DNA reads as TGTGCCAGTATTCTAGCGGGGACCGGGGAGCTGTTTTTT.

This rearrangement joins TRBV5-1 to TRBJ1-1; D gene ambiguous. Trimming took 0 bases from V and 4 from J, leaving 19 bases between them. This CDR3 spans 17 amino acids. Germline assignment: CDR1 SGHRS and CDR2 YFSETQ. This chain's CDR3 is CASSLGRQDPGSTEAFF. CDR3 in DNA: TGCGCCAGCAGCTTGGGAAGGCAAGATCCGGGAAGCACTGAAGCTTTCTTT.

The J gene is TRBJ2-1, the V gene TRBV9, with D possibly being TRBD1 (6 bases). V lost 3 bases and J lost 6, with 16 bases in between. The CDR3 is made up of 15 amino acids. Germline V gene data show CDR1 as SGDLS and CDR2 as YYNGEE. The CDR3, as DNA: TGTGCCAGCAGCGAGTGGGACACGGGCTCCAATGAGCAGTTCTTC. Translating it yields CASSEWDTGSNEQFF.

V is TRBV7-6 and J is TRBJ2-5; 10 bases agree with TRBD2. The CDR3 spans 17 residues. CDR1 is SGHVS, CDR2 FNYEAQ, per germline. V lost 5 bases, J lost 1 base, and 10 bases stayed unmatched. CDR3 region: CASSGRPGLAFQETQYF. CDR3 DNA sequence: TGTGCCAGCAGCGGAAGACCGGGACTAGCGTTCCAAGAGACCCAGTACTTC.

Comment on this clone: Germline is not matched at one junction end, which may reflect a read error. The rearrangement joins TRBV7-9 to TRBJ1-1; D uncertain. The CDR3 spans 15 residues. From germline, CDR1 is SEHNR and CDR2 FQNEAQ (reference sequence). The CDR3: CSSSLMLGLDTEAFF. The CDR3 bases are TGTTCCAGCAGCTTAATGCTTGGACTGGACACTGAAGCTTTCTTT.

This clone appeared a single time. The genes are TRBV6-5 and TRBJ2-7, with 8 bases aligning to TRBD2. Per germline, CDR1 MNHEY and CDR2 SVGAGI. Losses at the gene ends were 0 bases for V and 0 bases for J; bases not matched to a gene: 4. CDR3 length equals 16 residues. CDR3 loop: CASSYSTTSGSYEQYF. The CDR3 DNA reads as TGTGCCAGCAGTTACTCTACTACTAGCGGCTCCTACGAGCAGTACTTC.

The chain combines TRBV5-1 with TRBJ2-5; 7 nucleotides match TRBD2. The germline V gene has CDR1 SGHRS and CDR2 YFSETQ. V trimming: 4 bases; J trimming: 5 bases; junction bases outside the gene matches: 5. The CDR3 spans 13 residues. CDR3 DNA: TGCGCCAGCAGCGTATTGGGGGGGGAGACCCAGTACTTC. As protein: CASSVLGGETQYF.

The chain carries TRBV27 and TRBJ1-1, with a possible D match to TRBD1 (5 bases). Trimming cost V 2 bases and J 9 bases, with 13 bases left between them. The CDR3 sequence is 13 residues long. The germline V gene has CDR1 MNHEY and CDR2 SMNVEV (reference sequence). CDR3 DNA sequence: TGTGCCAGCAGTTTAGGGCCGGACATACAAGCTTTCTTT. Translated: CASSLGPDIQAFF.

The CDR3 region has the DNA TGTGCCAGCAGCCGCGAAGCAGGGCCCTACGAGCAGTACTTC. Its protein product is CASSREAGPYEQYF. The V call is TRBV2, the J call TRBJ2-7; weak D call: TRBD1 (5 bases). Trimming took off 6 bases at V and 2 bases at J, with 14 bases between the two ends. Germline CDR1 and CDR2: SNHLY and FYNNEI. The length of the CDR3 is 14 residues.

The gene calls are TRBV6-1 and TRBJ2-7, with 8 bases aligning to TRBD1. CDR3 length: 15 residues. Trimming removed 6 bases from V and 3 bases from J; junction bases left unmatched: 10. CDR1 and CDR2 from the germline V gene are MNHNS and SASEGT. The CDR3, as DNA: TGTGCCAGCAGAAGGACCGGGACAGGAGACTACGAGCAGTACTTC. It specifies CASRRTGTGDYEQYF.

This clone has more than one count but fewer than ten. The J gene is TRBJ2-7, the V gene TRBV10-3; 13 bases map to TRBD2. J lost 5 bases, V lost 7 bases, and 11 bases had no gene match. This CDR3 spans 16 amino acids. Per germline, CDR1 ENHRY and CDR2 SYGVKD. In nucleotides, the CDR3 is TGTGCCATCACCCCAGGACTAGCGGGGGCAGGGAACGAGCAGTACTTC. It specifies CAITPGLAGAGNEQYF.

The chain has TRBV27 and TRBJ2-1; no reliable D call. This CDR3 is 16 amino acids long. Trimming left V 3 bases short and J 0 bases short, with 12 bases between. Germline values: CDR1 MNHEY, CDR2 SMNVEV (reference sequence). The CDR3 loop reads CASSFRSRSSYNEQFF. For the CDR3, the DNA is TGTGCCAGCAGTTTTCGGTCGAGGAGCTCCTACAATGAGCAGTTCTTC.

With respect to this clone: An end of the junction differs from the germline gene, which may be a read error. The CDR3 DNA reads TGTGCCAGCAATTACGTCGGGGTCGAAGGTTTCTTT. Amino acids: CASNYVGVEGFF. This chain joins TRBV28 and TRBJ1-1, with D unclear. This CDR3 comprises 12 residues. The V gene's germline CDR1 is MDHEN and CDR2 SYDVKM.